The rows below give T cell receptor beta chains drawn from one sample of a study of siplizumab effects on memory and regulatory T cells. No cognate antigen is known for these TCRs. TCRdb's table, derived via immunoSEQ multiplex PCR, lists solely in-frame clones and lacks some. In the table there are more than 13,000 clones, less than 55% of which are singletons. The sequencing input was CFSE-low (dividing) CD4+ T cells sorted from an allogeneic mixed lymphocyte reaction. The receptors here all came from a human donor in good health; the cells came from an allogeneic mixed lymphocyte reaction. Some clones in this sample may be carry-over from other donors' samples. Each CDR3 is given with its conserved first and last residue. Each record gives: clone size, D gene, V gene, J gene, CDR3 DNA, CDR3 protein. A D gene is named only where the DNA matches it firmly. Clone size, where shown, is once, few, many, or a class for clones that have expanded.

-	-	TRBV5-1	TRBJ1-4	TGCGCCAGCAGCACAAGGACCCCTGGTGCAACTAATGAAAAACTGTTTTTT	CASSTRTPGATNEKLFF
few	-	TRBV29-1	TRBJ2-3	TGCAGCGTTGAACCCCCCCAGGCAGGGCCAGATGGTACGCAGTATTTT	CSVEPPQAGPDGTQYF
-	-	TRBV29-1	TRBJ1-1	TGCAGCGTTACGACCCTCGGGCAGGGGCACGAAGCTTTCTTT	CSVTTLGQGHEAFF
-	-	TRBV4-1	TRBJ2-7	TGCGCCAGCAGCCAATTAACCGGGTCTCGCTACGAGCAGTACTTC	CASSQLTGSRYEQYF
medium-sized	-	TRBV6-6	TRBJ1-2	TGTGCCAGCAGTTATCTCAGGGACTATGGCTACACCTTC	CASSYLRDYGYTF
-	-	TRBV5-5	TRBJ1-5	TGTGCCAGCAGCGGGACACCTCTTAGGCCCCAGCATTTT	CASSGTPLRPQHF
few	-	TRBV11-2	TRBJ2-3	TGTGCCAGCAGCCTGTATGCAGGGGATACGCAGTATTTT	CASSLYAGDTQYF
-	-	TRBV19	TRBJ2-7	TGTGCCAGTAGTATAGGAAGACGGTCCTACGAGCAGTACTTC	CASSIGRRSYEQYF
few	TRBD2	TRBV7-3	TRBJ2-1	TGTGCCAGCAGCTTAAAGGCTAGCGGGAGGGTTAACAATGAGCAGTTCTTC	CASSLKASGRVNNEQFF
-	TRBD2	TRBV18	TRBJ2-5	TGTGCCAGCTCACCTAGCGGGAATCAAGAGACCCAGTACTTC	CASSPSGNQETQYF
-	-	TRBV7-2	TRBJ2-7	TGTGCCAGCAGCTTAGAAAGAGGGGGGGCCTTGGTGCGGGAGTACTTC	CASSLERGGALVREYF
few	-	TRBV9	TRBJ1-1	TGTGCCAGCAGCGTAGAAGCAGCTCTTATGAACACTGAAGCTTTCTTT	CASSVEAALMNTEAFF
-	-	TRBV28	TRBJ2-1	TGTGCCAGCAGTTTTTTACCCGGGACATTCGATGGGGATGAGCAGTTCTTC	CASSFLPGTFDGDEQFF
-	-	TRBV7-2	TRBJ2-1	TGTGCCAGCAGCCGGACATGGGGTGGTGAGCAGTTCTTC	CASSRTWGGEQFF
-	TRBD2	TRBV11-2	TRBJ2-3	TGTGCCAGCAGCTTATCGACTAGCGTGAATACGCAGTATTTT	CASSLSTSVNTQYF
few	-	TRBV19	TRBJ1-1	TGTGCCAGTAGTATAAGAAGGAACACTGAAGCTTTCTTT	CASSIRRNTEAFF
few	TRBD1	TRBV4-2	TRBJ2-7	TGTGCCAGCAGCCTCCAAGGGGACAGGGCCTACGAGCAGTACTTC	CASSLQGDRAYEQYF
-	TRBD1	TRBV5-5	TRBJ1-4	TGTGCCAGCAGCTACAGGGGGGGTAATGAAAAACTGTTTTTT	CASSYRGGNEKLFF
-	-	TRBV5-1	TRBJ1-3	TGCGCCAGCAGTATTTCTGGAAACACCATATATTTT	CASSISGNTIYF
-	TRBD2	TRBV18	TRBJ2-3	TGTGCCAGCTCACTGGGACTAGCGGGCCAAAGCACAGATACGCAGTATTTT	CASSLGLAGQSTDTQYF
-	-	TRBV7-3	TRBJ2-7	TGTGCCAGCAGCTTAGTAATGCACGGAAAATACGAGCAGTACTTC	CASSLVMHGKYEQYF
-	TRBD1	TRBV5-5	TRBJ2-3	TGTGCCAGCAGCCTAACAGGGGTTACAGATACGCAGTATTTT	CASSLTGVTDTQYF
once	TRBD2	TRBV6-6	TRBJ2-1	TGTGCCAGCAGTTACTTGGCTAGCGGGGTCAGCTATGAGCAGTTCTTC	CASSYLASGVSYEQFF
-	-	TRBV29-1	TRBJ1-2	TGCAGCGTTGAAGAACAACTCAGATTCTACACCTTC	CSVEEQLRFYTF
-	-	TRBV5-3	TRBJ1-3	TGTGCCAGAAGCTTGGCGATTCCACAGTCCGCTGGAAACACCATATATTTT	CARSLAIPQSAGNTIYF
few	-	TRBV19	TRBJ2-2	TGTGCCAGTAGTACCGGAGGAGGGACCGGGGAGCTGTTTTTT	CASSTGGGTGELFF
-	-	TRBV28	TRBJ1-2	TGTGCCAGCAGCGGGAGGCCCTATGGCTACACCTTC	CASSGRPYGYTF
few	-	TRBV6-1	TRBJ2-2	TGTGCCACCGGAAAAGAGGCAACGAACACCGGGGAGCTGTTTTTT	CATGKEATNTGELFF
-	-	TRBV28	TRBJ2-3	TGTGCCAGCAGCCCCGCAGGCTACACGGGGTATGCAGATACGCAGTATTTT	CASSPAGYTGYADTQYF
-	TRBD2	TRBV19	TRBJ2-1	TGTGCCAGTAGTTCAAGGCTAAGCGGGGTCTCCTACAATGAGCAGTTCTTC	CASSSRLSGVSYNEQFF
-	TRBD2	TRBV9	TRBJ2-5	TGTGCCAGCAGCGTAGGGACTAGCGCCCAAGAGACCCAGTACTTC	CASSVGTSAQETQYF
-	-	TRBV6-6	TRBJ2-5	TGTGCCAGCAGCATTAGCGCGGAGACCCAGTACTTC	CASSISAETQYF
few	-	TRBV10-3	TRBJ2-5	TGTGCCATCAGTGAGTCTGGGGGGCCAGAGACCCAGTACTTC	CAISESGGPETQYF
-	TRBD2	TRBV12-5	TRBJ2-5	TGTGCTAGTGGTTTAGGACTAGCGGGAGAGACCCAGTACTTC	CASGLGLAGETQYF
-	-	TRBV18	TRBJ1-2	TGTGCCAGCTCACCTCGCCCAGGGGTAGACTATGGCTACACCTTC	CASSPRPGVDYGYTF
-	-	TRBV27	TRBJ1-5	TGTGCCAGCAGTTTGCAACATCGTAGCAATCAGCCCCAGCATTTT	CASSLQHRSNQPQHF
-	TRBD2	TRBV4-1	TRBJ2-3	TGCGCCAGCAGCCAGCTACTAGCGGCCCCCCCGGATACGCAGTATTTT	CASSQLLAAPPDTQYF
-	-	TRBV5-4	TRBJ2-1	TGTGCCAGCAGCCTGACAGGCAGCTCCTACAATGAGCAGTTCTTC	CASSLTGSSYNEQFF
medium-sized	-	TRBV5-1	TRBJ1-1	TGCGCCAGCAGCGAGCGGGGACTCGCTGAAGCTTTCTTT	CASSERGLAEAFF
-	-	TRBV29-1	TRBJ1-1	TGCAGCGTTGGGGGGCAGGGGTTGAACACTGAAGCTTTCTTT	CSVGGQGLNTEAFF
-	TRBD2	TRBV7-9	TRBJ2-1	TGTGCCAGCAGCCCCACGCGGGGGGGATTCGATGGTGAGCAGTTCTTC	CASSPTRGGFDGEQFF
-	TRBD1	TRBV7-2	TRBJ2-5	TGTGCCAGCAGCAAGTACGACAGGGACGGGGACTTC	CASSKYDRDGDF
-	-	TRBV6-5	TRBJ2-7	TGTGCCAGCAGTGAAGCCCGGAACTACGAGCAGTACTTC	CASSEARNYEQYF
-	TRBD2	TRBV19	TRBJ2-5	TGTGCCAGTAGTATAGAGGTTACCGGGACTAGCGGGAGAAAGACCCAGTACTTC	CASSIEVTGTSGRKTQYF
-	-	TRBV6-6	TRBJ2-2	TGTGCCAGCAGTTCCGGACACCTAAACGCCGGGGAGCTGTTTTTT	CASSSGHLNAGELFF
-	TRBD1	TRBV6-1	TRBJ1-5	TGTGCCAGCAGTGAGGAGGGGACAGCATGGGGTCAGCCCCAGCATTTT	CASSEEGTAWGQPQHF
-	-	TRBV11-2	TRBJ1-6	TGTGCCAGCAGCTTAGTGGGCTTTCAGTCGGGCAGAACCCTCCACTTT	CASSLVGFQSGRTLHF
-	-	TRBV19	TRBJ1-5	TGTGCCAGTAGTATCGGCCGGGGGTATAGCAATCAGCCCCAGCATTTT	CASSIGRGYSNQPQHF
-	-	TRBV25-1	TRBJ2-2	TGTGCCAGCAGTGACCTTCAGGGAAGGGGGGAGCTGTTTTTT	CASSDLQGRGELFF
-	-	TRBV28	TRBJ2-3	TGTGCCAGCAACCTATTAGGGCCTCGCCTGACAGATACGCAGTATTTT	CASNLLGPRLTDTQYF
-	-	TRBV19	TRBJ1-4	TGTGCCAGTAGTAGATCCGGGACCCCGCTTGCAACTAATGAAAAACTGTTTTTT	CASSRSGTPLATNEKLFF
-	-	TRBV7-8	TRBJ2-5	TGTGCCAGCAGCACATCGGTGCTTTTTGCAGGGGCAGGGGGACTAGAGTACTTC	CASSTSVLFAGAGGLEYF
-	TRBD1	TRBV19	TRBJ1-5	TGTGCCACAGCTAGACAGGGGCTACTCAATCAGCCCCAGCATTTT	CATARQGLLNQPQHF
few	-	TRBV5-1	TRBJ2-7	TGCGCCAGCAGCTTGGACAGGGTCCTATCCTACGAGCAGTACTTC	CASSLDRVLSYEQYF
-	TRBD2	TRBV28	TRBJ2-7	TGTGCCAGCACCCATAGCGGGAGGATCCGTTTTTTGTACGAGCAGTACTTC	CASTHSGRIRFLYEQYF
-	-	TRBV6-5	TRBJ2-7	TGTGCCAGCAGTCGCGCGGGACAGAACTACGAGCAGTACTTC	CASSRAGQNYEQYF